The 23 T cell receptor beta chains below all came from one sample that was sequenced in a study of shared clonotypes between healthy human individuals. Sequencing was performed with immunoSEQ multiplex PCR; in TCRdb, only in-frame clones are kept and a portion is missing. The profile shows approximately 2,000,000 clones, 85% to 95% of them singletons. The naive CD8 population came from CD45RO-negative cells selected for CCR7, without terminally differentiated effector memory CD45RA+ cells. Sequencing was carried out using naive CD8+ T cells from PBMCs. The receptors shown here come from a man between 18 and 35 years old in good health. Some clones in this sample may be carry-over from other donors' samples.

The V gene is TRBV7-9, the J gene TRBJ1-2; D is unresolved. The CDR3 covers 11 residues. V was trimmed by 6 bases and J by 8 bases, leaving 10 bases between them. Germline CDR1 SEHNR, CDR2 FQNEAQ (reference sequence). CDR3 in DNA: TGTGCCAGCAGGAGGCTTTACGGCTACACCTTC. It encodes CASRRLYGYTF.

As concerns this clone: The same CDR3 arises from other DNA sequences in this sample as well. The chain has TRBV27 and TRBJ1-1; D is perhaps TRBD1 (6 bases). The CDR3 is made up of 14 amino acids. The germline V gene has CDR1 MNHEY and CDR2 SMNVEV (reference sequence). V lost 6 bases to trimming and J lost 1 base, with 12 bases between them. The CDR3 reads CASSLRQANTEAFF. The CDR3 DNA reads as TGTGCCAGCAGCCTAAGACAGGCGAACACTGAAGCTTTCTTT.

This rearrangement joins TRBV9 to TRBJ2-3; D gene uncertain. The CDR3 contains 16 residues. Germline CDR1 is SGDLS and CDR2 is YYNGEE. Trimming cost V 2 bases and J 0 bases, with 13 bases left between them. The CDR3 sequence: CASSVLSPGSTDTQYF. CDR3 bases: TGTGCCAGCAGCGTTCTTTCCCCAGGCAGCACAGATACGCAGTATTTT.

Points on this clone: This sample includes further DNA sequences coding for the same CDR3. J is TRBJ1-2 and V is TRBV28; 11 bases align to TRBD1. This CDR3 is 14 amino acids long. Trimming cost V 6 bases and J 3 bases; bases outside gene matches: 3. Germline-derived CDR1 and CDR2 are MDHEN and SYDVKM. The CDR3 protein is CASSRTGGDYGYTF. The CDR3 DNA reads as TGTGCCAGCAGCCGGACAGGGGGCGACTATGGCTACACCTTC.

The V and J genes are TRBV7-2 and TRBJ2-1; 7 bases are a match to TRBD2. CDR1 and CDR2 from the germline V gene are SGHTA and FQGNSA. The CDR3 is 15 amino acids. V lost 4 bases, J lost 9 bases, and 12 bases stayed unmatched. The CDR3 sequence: CASSSRTLWEGEQFF. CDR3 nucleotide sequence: TGTGCCAGCAGCTCCAGAACCCTTTGGGAGGGTGAGCAGTTCTTC.

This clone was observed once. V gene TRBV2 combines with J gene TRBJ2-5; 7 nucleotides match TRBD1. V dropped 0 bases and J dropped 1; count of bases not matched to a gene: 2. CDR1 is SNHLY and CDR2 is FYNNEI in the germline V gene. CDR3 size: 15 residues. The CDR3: CASSEAGTAQETQYF. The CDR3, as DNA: TGTGCCAGCAGTGAAGCGGGGACAGCCCAAGAGACCCAGTACTTC.

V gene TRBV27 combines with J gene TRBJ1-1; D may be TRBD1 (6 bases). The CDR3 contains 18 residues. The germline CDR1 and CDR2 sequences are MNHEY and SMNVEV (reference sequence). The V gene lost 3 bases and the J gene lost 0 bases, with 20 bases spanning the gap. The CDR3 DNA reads TGTGCCAGCAGTTTCGGGGGGACAAAATTACGAATGAACACTGAAGCTTTCTTT. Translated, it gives CASSFGGTKLRMNTEAFF.

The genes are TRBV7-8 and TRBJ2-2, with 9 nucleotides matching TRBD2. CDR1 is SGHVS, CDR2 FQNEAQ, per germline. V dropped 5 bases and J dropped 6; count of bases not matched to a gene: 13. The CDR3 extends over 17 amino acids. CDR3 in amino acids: CASSRGPGLANAGELFF. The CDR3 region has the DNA TGTGCCAGCAGCCGCGGCCCGGGACTAGCTAACGCCGGGGAGCTGTTTTTT.

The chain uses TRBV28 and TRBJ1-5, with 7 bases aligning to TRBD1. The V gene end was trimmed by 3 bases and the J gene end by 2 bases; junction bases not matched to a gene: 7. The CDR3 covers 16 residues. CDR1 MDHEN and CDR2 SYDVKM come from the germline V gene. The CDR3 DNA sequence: TGTGCCAGCAGTTTTGAGGGGGCAAGGGGCAATCAGCCCCAGCATTTT. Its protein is CASSFEGARGNQPQHF.

As DNA, the CDR3 is TGTGCCAGCAGTTTTGTCCCGGGGGGGGACTATGGCTACACCTTC. It encodes CASSFVPGGDYGYTF. V and J are TRBV28 and TRBJ1-2; a weak D match, TRBD1 (5 bases). The CDR3 sequence is 15 residues long. Germline values: CDR1 MDHEN, CDR2 SYDVKM. Trimming left V 3 bases short and J 3 bases short, with 14 bases between.

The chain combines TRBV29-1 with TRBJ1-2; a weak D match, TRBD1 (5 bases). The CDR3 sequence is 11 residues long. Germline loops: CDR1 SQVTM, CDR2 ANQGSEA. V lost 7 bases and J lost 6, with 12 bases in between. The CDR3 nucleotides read TGCAGCGCCTGGCAAGGGGATGGCTACACCTTC. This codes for CSAWQGDGYTF.

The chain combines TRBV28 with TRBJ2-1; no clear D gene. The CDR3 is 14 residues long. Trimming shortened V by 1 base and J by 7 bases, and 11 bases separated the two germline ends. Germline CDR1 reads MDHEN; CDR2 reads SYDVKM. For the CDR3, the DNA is TGTGCCAGCAGTTTATATCGGCGCCCGAATGAGCAGTTCTTC. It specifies CASSLYRRPNEQFF. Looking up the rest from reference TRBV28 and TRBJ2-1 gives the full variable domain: DVKVTQSSRYLVKRTGEKVFLECVQDMDHENMFWYRQDPGLGLRLIYFSYDVKMKEKGDIPEGYSVSREKKERFSLILESASTNQTSMYLCASSLYRRPNEQFFGPGTRLTVL.

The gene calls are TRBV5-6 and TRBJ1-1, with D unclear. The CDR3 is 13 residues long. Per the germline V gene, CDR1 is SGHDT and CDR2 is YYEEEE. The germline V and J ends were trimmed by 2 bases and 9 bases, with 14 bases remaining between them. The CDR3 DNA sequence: TGTGCCAGCAGCTTAGACACTTTCGGACAAGCTTTCTTT. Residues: CASSLDTFGQAFF. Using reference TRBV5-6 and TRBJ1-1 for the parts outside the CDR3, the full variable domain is DAGVTQSPTHLIKTRGQQVTLRCSPKSGHDTVSWYQQALGQGPQFIFQYYEEEERQRGNFPDRFSGHQFPNYSSELNVNALLLGDSALYLCASSLDTFGQAFFGQGTRLTVV.

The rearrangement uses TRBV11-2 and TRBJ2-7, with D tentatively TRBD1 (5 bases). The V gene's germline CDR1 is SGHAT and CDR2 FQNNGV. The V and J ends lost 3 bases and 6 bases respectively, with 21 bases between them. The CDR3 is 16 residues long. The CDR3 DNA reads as TGTGCCAGCAGCTTCGAAGCAGGGTTTCGTAGTCTCGAGCAGTACTTC. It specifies CASSFEAGFRSLEQYF. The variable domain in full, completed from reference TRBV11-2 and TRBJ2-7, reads EAGVAQSPRYKIIEKRQSVAFWCNPISGHATLYWYQQILGQGPKLLIQFQNNGVVDDSQLPKDRFSAERLKGVDSTLKIQPAKLEDSAVYLCASSFEAGFRSLEQYFGPGTRLTVT.

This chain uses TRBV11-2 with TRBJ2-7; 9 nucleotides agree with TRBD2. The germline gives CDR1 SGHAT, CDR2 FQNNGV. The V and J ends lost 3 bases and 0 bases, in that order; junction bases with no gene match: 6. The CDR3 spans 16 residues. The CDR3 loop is CASSFIELAGSYEQYF. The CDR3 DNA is TGTGCCAGCAGCTTTATTGAACTAGCGGGCTCCTACGAGCAGTACTTC.

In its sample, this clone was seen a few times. CDR3 coding DNA: TGTGCCAGCAGCGCCCGACAGGGGATGCTGAACACTGAAGCTTTCTTT. It is translated as CASSARQGMLNTEAFF. The chain combines TRBV9 with TRBJ1-1, with 8 bases identical to TRBD1. The CDR3 is 16 residues long. The germline gives CDR1 SGDLS, CDR2 YYNGEE. With 3 bases clipped from V and 0 bases from J, the junction kept 7 bases outside the gene matches.

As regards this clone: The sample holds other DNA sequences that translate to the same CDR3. The CDR3 is CASSIGATSYNEQFF. For the CDR3, the DNA is TGTGCCAGTAGTATCGGTGCCACCTCCTACAATGAGCAGTTCTTC. This chain links TRBV19 with TRBJ2-1; D unresolved. This CDR3 has 15 amino acids. Deletions cut 3 bases from V and 0 bases from J, with 9 bases between. Germline lookup yields CDR1 LNHDA and CDR2 SQIVND (reference sequence).

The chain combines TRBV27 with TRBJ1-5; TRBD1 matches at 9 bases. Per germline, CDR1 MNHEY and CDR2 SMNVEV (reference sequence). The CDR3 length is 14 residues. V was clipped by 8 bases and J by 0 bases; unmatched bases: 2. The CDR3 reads CASRDRVSNQPQHF. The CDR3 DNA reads TGTGCCAGCCGGGACAGGGTTAGCAATCAGCCCCAGCATTTT.

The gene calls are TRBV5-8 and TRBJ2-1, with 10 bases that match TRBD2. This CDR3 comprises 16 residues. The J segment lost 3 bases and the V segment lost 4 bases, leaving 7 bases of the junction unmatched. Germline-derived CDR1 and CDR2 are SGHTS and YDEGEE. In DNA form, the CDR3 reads TGTGCCAGCAGCATTCTAGCGGGAGAGCTCTACAATGAGCAGTTCTTC. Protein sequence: CASSILAGELYNEQFF. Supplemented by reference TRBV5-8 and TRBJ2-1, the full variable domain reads EAGVTQSPTHLIKTRGQQATLRCSPISGHTSVYWYQQALGLGLQFLLWYDEGEERNRGNFPPRFSGRQFPNYSSELNVNALELEDSALYLCASSILAGELYNEQFFGPGTRLTVL.

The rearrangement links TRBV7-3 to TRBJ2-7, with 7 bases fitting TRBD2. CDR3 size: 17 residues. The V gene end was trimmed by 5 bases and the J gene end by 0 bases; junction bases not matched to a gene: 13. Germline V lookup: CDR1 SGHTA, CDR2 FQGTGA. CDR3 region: CASSDYLAEKVSYEQYF. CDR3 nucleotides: TGTGCCAGCAGCGATTATCTAGCGGAAAAAGTCTCCTACGAGCAGTACTTC.

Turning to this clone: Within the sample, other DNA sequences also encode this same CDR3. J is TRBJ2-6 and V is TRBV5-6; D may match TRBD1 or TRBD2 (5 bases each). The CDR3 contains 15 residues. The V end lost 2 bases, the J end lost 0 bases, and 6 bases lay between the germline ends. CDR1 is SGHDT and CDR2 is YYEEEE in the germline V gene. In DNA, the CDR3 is TGTGCCAGCAGCTTCGGGACCTCTGGGGCCAACGTCCTGACTTTC. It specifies CASSFGTSGANVLTF.

The CDR3 DNA follows: TGCGCCAGCAGCTCCGGAAGGACGGCGGGAGTGGGTAATGAGCAGTTCTTC. Encoded protein: CASSSGRTAGVGNEQFF. The rearrangement uses TRBV5-1 and TRBJ2-1, with 7 bases matching TRBD2. The CDR3 runs to 17 residues. The trim removed 3 bases at V and 7 bases at J, leaving 16 bases unmatched. Germline lookup yields CDR1 SGHRS and CDR2 YFSETQ.

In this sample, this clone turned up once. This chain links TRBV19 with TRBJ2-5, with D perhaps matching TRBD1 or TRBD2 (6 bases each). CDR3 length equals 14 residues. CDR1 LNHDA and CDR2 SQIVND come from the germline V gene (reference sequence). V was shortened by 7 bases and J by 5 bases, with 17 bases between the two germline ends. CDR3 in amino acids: CASNGVGGGETQYF. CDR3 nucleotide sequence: TGTGCCAGTAACGGAGTGGGGGGCGGTGAGACCCAGTACTTC.